These 30 T cell receptor beta chains came from one sample sequenced in a study of Ad26.COV2.S vaccination and SARS-CoV-2 variants. Sequencing was performed with immunoSEQ multiplex PCR; in TCRdb, only in-frame clones are kept and a portion is missing. Among about 400,000 clones listed, over 75% were seen once. Described treatment: about 20 received Ad26.COV2.S at low or high dose, single or two shots; several received placebo; per-sample allocation not given. Day 63 following the first vaccine or placebo injection was when the samples were taken. Here the sequenced sample was peripheral blood, taken in a trial of Ad26.COV2.S vaccine versus placebo. Receptors originate from a person aged 18-65 years who received the Ad26.COV2.S COVID-19 vaccine or a placebo.

This clone appeared a single time. The V and J genes are TRBV28 and TRBJ2-5; D is unresolved. Per the germline V gene, CDR1 is MDHEN and CDR2 is SYDVKM. This CDR3 contains 13 residues. The V and J ends lost 3 bases and 3 bases respectively, with 8 bases between them. The CDR3 region is CASSLWQEETQYF. CDR3 bases: TGTGCCAGCAGTTTGTGGCAGGAAGAGACCCAGTACTTC.

The genes are TRBV28 and TRBJ2-7, with D hard to call. The germline gives CDR1 MDHEN, CDR2 SYDVKM. The V and J ends lost 5 bases and 7 bases respectively, with 12 bases between them. This CDR3 comprises 12 residues. CDR3 sequence: CASSPPTLEQYF. CDR3 DNA: TGTGCCAGCAGTCCCCCCACTTTAGAGCAGTACTTC.

J is TRBJ1-3 and V is TRBV28; D perhaps matches TRBD1 (5 bases). Germline CDR1 MDHEN, CDR2 SYDVKM. The V gene lost 7 bases and the J gene lost 4 bases, with 20 bases spanning the gap. The CDR3 spans 16 residues. For the CDR3, the DNA is TGTGCCAGCAACAGTTTAGAGGCAGGGAGGGGAAACACCATATATTTT. This gives the protein CASNSLEAGRGNTIYF.

The sample holds one count of this clone. The chain has TRBV19 and TRBJ2-2; 10 bases map to TRBD2. Germline V gene sequence: CDR1 LNHDA, CDR2 SQIVND (reference sequence). This CDR3 is 15 amino acids long. Losses at the gene ends were 2 bases for V and 6 bases for J; bases not matched to a gene: 3. CDR3 protein: CASSILAGVAGELFF. DNA of the CDR3: TGTGCCAGTAGTATACTAGCGGGAGTCGCCGGGGAGCTGTTTTTT.

A single count supports this clone. The J gene is TRBJ1-1, the V gene TRBV7-2, with 9 bases matching TRBD1. The ends lost 8 bases at V and 1 base at J; junction bases unmatched: 5. The CDR3 is made up of 14 amino acids. Germline V lookup: CDR1 SGHTA, CDR2 FQGNSA. CDR3 coding DNA: TGTGCCAGCCGCCAACAGGGGGCGAACACTGAAGCTTTCTTT. Residues: CASRQQGANTEAFF.

The rearrangement links TRBV11-3 to TRBJ2-1, with 8 positions matching TRBD2. V shed 5 bases and J 2 bases; nucleotides not matched to a gene: 5. The CDR3 has 15 amino acids. Germline CDR1 is SGHNT and CDR2 is YENEEA. CDR3 nucleotides: TGTGCCAGCAGCCCCAGCGGGAGAACCTACAATGAGCAGTTCTTC. This translates into CASSPSGRTYNEQFF.

The chain employs TRBV19 and TRBJ1-2; 10 positions match TRBD1. Germline V lookup: CDR1 LNHDA, CDR2 SQIVND (reference sequence). This CDR3 spans 18 amino acids. The J segment lost 4 bases and the V segment lost 9 bases, leaving 20 bases of the junction unmatched. The CDR3 reads CARSRDRGELGRVYGYTF. The CDR3 DNA reads TGTGCCAGGAGCCGGGACAGGGGAGAACTGGGGAGAGTCTATGGCTACACCTTC.

This clone was picked up one time. The chain is built from TRBV5-1 and TRBJ1-6; D uncertain. Deletions cut 0 bases from V and 4 bases from J, with 5 bases between. The CDR3 has 14 amino acids. The germline V gene has CDR1 SGHRS and CDR2 YFSETQ. The CDR3 loop reads CASSLGVYNSPLHF. The DNA of the CDR3 is TGCGCCAGCAGCTTGGGAGTTTATAATTCACCCCTCCACTTT.

The CDR3 region is CASSSRSEQYF. The CDR3 nucleotides read TGTGCCAGCAGTTCTCGTAGCGAGCAGTACTTC. The chain joins TRBV27 to TRBJ2-7; D remains ambiguous. Looked up from germline, CDR1 is MNHEY and CDR2 is SMNVEV (reference sequence). The ends were cut back, 4 bases at V and 6 bases at J, with 7 bases in the middle. The CDR3 runs to 11 residues.

The chain combines TRBV5-1 with TRBJ2-4, with TRBD1 matching 9 bases. Germline assignment: CDR1 SGHRS and CDR2 YFSETQ. CDR3 length: 14 residues. The V gene end was trimmed by 1 base and the J gene end by 7 bases; junction bases not matched to a gene: 3. CDR3 DNA sequence: TGCGCCAGCAGCTTGACGACAGGGGGGAACATTCAGTACTTC. It translates to CASSLTTGGNIQYF.

This clone was counted a single time. This rearrangement joins TRBV28 to TRBJ2-3; tentative D call: TRBD2 (5 bases). V was clipped by 5 bases and J by 2 bases, with 11 bases between them. Germline assignment: CDR1 MDHEN and CDR2 SYDVKM. CDR3 length: 14 amino acids. The CDR3 bases are TGTGCCAGCAGTAGCGGCCCCCTCACAGATACGCAGTATTTT. This translates into CASSSGPLTDTQYF.

The CDR3 DNA sequence: TGTGCCAGTAGTCGCGCCGGATGGGACACAGATACGCAGTATTTT. Its translation is CASSRAGWDTDTQYF. This chain uses TRBV19 with TRBJ2-3, with D hard to call. V lost 5 bases and J 2 bases, leaving 14 bases between the germline ends. Germline values: CDR1 LNHDA, CDR2 SQIVND (reference sequence). CDR3 length: 15 residues.

The V gene is TRBV3-1 (or the pseudogene TRBV3-2), the J gene TRBJ2-3, with 14 nucleotides matching TRBD2. Looked up from germline, CDR1 is LGHDT and CDR2 is YNNKEL (reference sequence). V lost 3 bases and J lost 2; bases outside the gene matches: 1. This CDR3 has 16 residues. The CDR3 protein is CASSQGLAGATDTQYF. For the CDR3, the DNA is TGTGCCAGCAGCCAGGGACTAGCGGGAGCCACAGATACGCAGTATTTT.

The chain has TRBV21-1 and TRBJ1-1. TRBV21-1 is described as a pseudogene. The CDR3 consists of 18 residues. The CDR3 DNA follows: TGTGCCAGCAGCAATATCAAGGGGCCGGGGGAGAAGAACACTGAAGCTTTCTTT. It yields the protein CASSNIKGPGEKNTEAFF.

This clone is a singleton in its sample. The chain recombines TRBV7-8 with TRBJ1-2; D unclear. The V gene lost 5 bases and the J gene lost 4 bases, with 14 bases spanning the gap. The CDR3 extends over 14 amino acids. From germline, CDR1 is SGHVS and CDR2 FQNEAQ. CDR3 region: CASSEGRILYGYTF. In DNA, the CDR3 is TGTGCCAGCAGCGAAGGCAGAATCCTCTATGGCTACACCTTC.

This clone was found once. The rearrangement joins TRBV3-1 (or the pseudogene TRBV3-2) to TRBJ2-2; D is unresolved. Germline CDR1 is LGHDT and CDR2 is YNNKEL (reference sequence). The CDR3 contains 14 residues. Trimming removed 2 bases at V and 7 bases at J, with 11 bases between. The CDR3 loop reads CASSQRDGYGELFF. The CDR3 DNA is TGTGCCAGCAGCCAACGAGACGGGTACGGGGAGCTGTTTTTT.

The chain recombines TRBV3-1 (or the pseudogene TRBV3-2) with TRBJ1-6; TRBD1 might be the D (6 bases). Deletions cut 6 bases from V and 2 bases from J, with 11 bases between. Germline CDR1 is LGHDT and CDR2 is YNNKEL (reference sequence). CDR3 length: 15 amino acids. CDR3 in DNA: TGTGCCAGCAGTCCAGGGGATCCCTATAATTCACCCCTCCACTTT. As protein: CASSPGDPYNSPLHF.

In DNA form, the CDR3 reads TGTGCCAGCAGCAGACGGGACAGTCTGGGCTACACCTTC. Its protein product is CASSRRDSLGYTF. This rearrangement joins TRBV7-2 to TRBJ1-2, with TRBD1 matching 7 bases. The CDR3 totals 13 residues. V lost 5 bases to trimming and J lost 8 bases; unmatched junction nucleotides: 8. Germline CDR1 is SGHTA and CDR2 is FQGNSA. Full variable domain (remainder filled in from reference TRBV7-2 and TRBJ1-2): GAGVSQSPSNKVTEKGKDVELRCDPISGHTALYWYRQSLGQGLEFLIYFQGNSAPDKSGLPSDRFSAERTGGSVSTLTIQRTQQEDSAVYLCASSRRDSLGYTFGSGTRLTVV.

This clone was detected only once. The V gene is TRBV9, the J gene TRBJ2-2; D call uncertain. V was pared by 0 bases and J by 3 bases, with 12 bases between. CDR3 length: 16 amino acids. CDR1 is SGDLS, CDR2 YYNGEE, per germline. As DNA, the CDR3 is TGTGCCAGCAGCGTAGGGACGGCCCCGGACACCGGGGAGCTGTTTTTT. Amino acid sequence: CASSVGTAPDTGELFF.

The rearrangement uses TRBV27 and TRBJ1-2; D might be TRBD1 (6 bases). V lost 8 bases to trimming and J lost 4 bases, with 8 bases between them. Per the germline V gene, CDR1 is MNHEY and CDR2 is SMNVEV (reference sequence). The CDR3 is made up of 11 amino acids. CDR3 bases: TGTGCCAGCGGCAGGGGCTATGGCTACACCTTC. Residues: CASGRGYGYTF.

The DNA of the CDR3 is TGCAGTGCTCCCGAAGGGAGGGGCTACACCTTC. Protein: CSAPEGRGYTF. The V and J genes are TRBV20-1 and TRBJ1-2, with no clear D. The length of the CDR3 is 11 residues. From germline, CDR1 is DFQATT and CDR2 SNEGSKA (reference sequence). Trimming removed 5 bases from V and 8 bases from J, with 12 bases in between.

J is TRBJ2-7 and V is TRBV5-4, with 10 nucleotides matching TRBD2. Germline CDR1 reads SGHNT; CDR2 reads YYREEE (reference sequence). CDR3 size: 15 residues. V was clipped by 3 bases and J by 2 bases; unmatched bases: 5. CDR3 loop: CASSSRTSGTYEQYF. The DNA for the CDR3 is TGTGCCAGCAGCTCCCGGACTAGCGGCACCTACGAGCAGTACTTC.

The rearrangement links TRBV9 to TRBJ2-3; 7 bases line up with TRBD2. CDR1 and CDR2 (germline): SGDLS, YYNGEE. CDR3 length: 15 amino acids. V gave up 1 base and J gave up 2 bases; unmatched junction bases: 4. CDR3 nucleotides: TGTGCCAGCAGCGTATCGGGGGACTACACAGATACGCAGTATTTT. It specifies CASSVSGDYTDTQYF.

The CDR3 sequence: CASSFGGLDTQYF. The CDR3 nucleotides read TGTGCCAGCAGCTTCGGGGGATTAGATACGCAGTATTTT. The chain has TRBV7-6 and TRBJ2-3; a possible D gene is TRBD2 (6 bases). V lost 3 bases to trimming and J lost 5 bases, with 9 bases between them. Germline values: CDR1 SGHVS, CDR2 FNYEAQ. This CDR3 has 13 residues.

The chain uses TRBV29-1 and TRBJ1-1; D may be TRBD1 (5 bases). The germline V and J ends were trimmed by 7 bases and 1 base, with 10 bases remaining between them. The CDR3 spans 12 residues. CDR1 and CDR2 (germline): SQVTM, ANQGSEA. CDR3 sequence reads: CSGRDGNTEAFF. DNA of the CDR3: TGCAGCGGGAGGGACGGGAACACTGAAGCTTTCTTT.

This chain uses TRBV13 with TRBJ1-3, with D possibly being TRBD1 (5 bases). Germline lookup yields CDR1 PRHDT and CDR2 FYEKMQ (reference sequence). The length of the CDR3 is 14 residues. V gave up 5 bases and J gave up 0 bases, with 8 bases separating them. The CDR3, as DNA: TGTGCCAGCAGCCGACAGAGCTCTGGAAACACCATATATTTT. This sequence encodes CASSRQSSGNTIYF.

V gene TRBV4-1 combines with J gene TRBJ1-4, with D unclear. Trimming removed 4 bases from V and 7 bases from J, with 16 bases in between. Per the germline V gene, CDR1 is MGHRA and CDR2 is YSYEKL. CDR3 length equals 15 residues. CDR3 bases: TGCGCCAGCAGCCCTTATATAAGAGAGAGTGAAAAACTGTTTTTT. This sequence encodes CASSPYIRESEKLFF.

The chain uses TRBV29-1 and TRBJ2-2; D is ambiguous. The germline V and J ends were trimmed by 1 base and 2 bases, with 11 bases remaining between them. The CDR3 spans 15 residues. CDR1 is SQVTM and CDR2 is ANQGSEA in the germline V gene. The CDR3 sequence: CSVEARSLNTGELFF. The CDR3 bases are TGCAGCGTTGAAGCGCGGTCGCTAAACACCGGGGAGCTGTTTTTT.

This chain uses TRBV10-3 with TRBJ2-5; 9 nucleotides agree with TRBD1. This CDR3 is 15 amino acids long. Germline CDR1 is ENHRY and CDR2 is SYGVKD. V was pared by 3 bases and J by 5 bases, with 7 bases of the junction left unmatched. The CDR3 region has the DNA TGTGCCATCAGTGACCGACAGGGGGGCAGTGAGACCCAGTACTTC. Translation gives CAISDRQGGSETQYF.

This clone was counted between two and nine times. In the same sample, other DNA sequences code for this CDR3. The rearrangement links TRBV7-3 to TRBJ2-2; no firm D call. Germline V gene data show CDR1 as SGHTA and CDR2 as FQGTGA. Deletions cut 1 base from V and 3 bases from J, with 0 bases between. CDR3 size: 12 residues. The CDR3 is CASSLNTGELFF. DNA of the CDR3: TGTGCCAGCAGCTTAAACACCGGGGAGCTGTTTTTT.